The clone carrying this T cell receptor (beta chain) was recorded once. Its antigen remains unknown. This sample is part of a study of T cell responses to AZD1222 COVID-19 vaccine. About the research overall: Combined were second doses at about 4 or about 12 weeks.

Overall study results and limits: Regions 160-218 and 743-854 dominated among vaccine-associated CD4 TCRs spanning spike.

Measured with immunoSEQ multiplex PCR; TCRdb has only the in-frame clones, and not every one. The sample yields 250,000 or so clones, more than 80% seen once. V gave up 6 bases and J gave up 1 base; unmatched junction bases: 6. Germline V lookup: CDR1 MNHNY, CDR2 SVGAGI (reference sequence). The CDR3 covers 15 residues. The sample was peripheral blood, taken on day 0 of AZD1222 vaccination. The gene calls are TRBV6-6 and TRBJ1-5; 7 bases match TRBD1. The TCR was taken from an adult in good health. CDR3 loop: CASRTTGTSNQPQHF. The CDR3 nucleotides are TGTGCCAGCAGGACGACAGGGACAAGCAATCAGCCCCAGCATTTT.